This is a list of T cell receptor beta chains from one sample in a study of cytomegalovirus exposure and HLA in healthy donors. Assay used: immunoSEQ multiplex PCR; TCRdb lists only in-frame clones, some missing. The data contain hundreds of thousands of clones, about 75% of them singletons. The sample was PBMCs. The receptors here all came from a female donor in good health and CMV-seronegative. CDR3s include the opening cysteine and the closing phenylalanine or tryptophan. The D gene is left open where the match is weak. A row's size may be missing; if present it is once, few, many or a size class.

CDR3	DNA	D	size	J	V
CASSRPGRNTEAFF	TGTGCCAGCAGTCGCCCCGGGAGGAACACTGAAGCTTTCTTT	.	.	TRBJ1-1	TRBV27
CSSSLWQWTGGYEQYF	TGTTCCAGCAGCTTATGGCAGTGGACAGGGGGCTACGAGCAGTACTTC	TRBD1	.	TRBJ2-7	TRBV7-9
CASSLRVREGSDTQYF	TGTGCCAGCAGCTTAAGGGTGCGGGAGGGGTCAGATACGCAGTATTTT	TRBD2	.	TRBJ2-3	TRBV5-4
CASSLGGRGSSNTGELFF	TGTGCCAGCAGTTTGGGGGGCAGGGGGTCTTCGAACACCGGGGAGCTGTTTTTT	.	.	TRBJ2-2	TRBV28
CASSSEMTTEAFF	TGCGCCAGCAGCTCTGAGATGACAACTGAAGCTTTCTTT	.	few	TRBJ1-1	TRBV5-1
CASSSGGYYEQYF	TGTGCCAGCTCCTCGGGTGGGTACTACGAGCAGTACTTC	.	few	TRBJ2-7	TRBV18
CASGGAGDGYNEQFF	TGTGCCAGCGGGGGAGCGGGAGATGGGTACAATGAGCAGTTCTTC	TRBD2	.	TRBJ2-1	TRBV27
CASSRDSSTGANVLTF	TGCGCCAGCAGCAGGGACAGTTCGACTGGGGCCAACGTCCTGACTTTC	TRBD1	.	TRBJ2-6	TRBV5-1
CASSASGTDRSEQFF	TGTGCCAGCAGCGCTTCCGGGACAGATCGTAGTGAGCAGTTCTTC	TRBD1	.	TRBJ2-1	TRBV9
CSVRGFSNYGYTF	TGCAGCGTCCGGGGTTTTTCTAACTATGGCTACACCTTC	.	.	TRBJ1-2	TRBV29-1
CASSDSPEASGSYNEQFF	TGTGCCAGCAGCGACTCTCCCGAGGCTAGCGGTTCCTACAATGAGCAGTTCTTC	TRBD2	once	TRBJ2-1	TRBV9
CASSVEHRGSNEQFF	TGTGCCAGCAGCGTAGAACATCGGGGGAGCAATGAGCAGTTCTTC	.	.	TRBJ2-1	TRBV9
CASRAGRNTGELFF	TGTGCCAGTCGAGCGGGCCGGAACACCGGGGAGCTGTTTTTT	.	.	TRBJ2-2	TRBV2
CASSPRGGANSGELFF	TGTGCCAGCAGCCCCCGGGGTGGTGCAAACTCCGGGGAGCTGTTTTTT	.	.	TRBJ2-2	TRBV9
CASSTIRDSKANYGYTF	TGTGCCAGCAGTACCATCCGGGACTCGAAAGCTAACTATGGCTACACCTTC	.	.	TRBJ1-2	TRBV11-2
CASSRPNPGGDRAKNIQYF	TGTGCCAGCAGCAGACCCAATCCGGGGGGCGATCGAGCCAAAAACATTCAGTACTTC	.	.	TRBJ2-4	TRBV21-1
CASSRGQVNPNEQFF	TGTGCCAGCAGTCGCGGACAGGTGAACCCCAATGAGCAGTTCTTC	TRBD1	.	TRBJ2-1	TRBV14
CASSLMGSMNTEAFF	TGTGCCAGCAGCTTAATGGGCAGTATGAACACTGAAGCTTTCTTT	.	once	TRBJ1-1	TRBV5-8
CSVGPGGSYEQYF	TGCAGCGTTGGGCCCGGGGGCTCCTACGAGCAGTACTTC	.	.	TRBJ2-7	TRBV29-1
CASSLDLPGGPYEQYF	TGTGCCAGCAGCTTAGATCTGCCAGGGGGTCCGTACGAGCAGTACTTC	TRBD1	.	TRBJ2-7	TRBV11-2
CASSFPSQSSYEQYF	TGTGCCAGCAGCTTCCCCTCACAGAGCTCCTACGAGCAGTACTTC	.	.	TRBJ2-7	TRBV5-4
CASSMRGQYRNEKLFF	TGTGCCAGTAGTATGAGAGGACAGTACCGGAATGAAAAACTGTTTTTT	.	.	TRBJ1-4	TRBV19
CATDRDRGSGNTIYF	TGTGCCACCGACCGGGACAGGGGCTCTGGAAACACCATATATTTT	TRBD1	once	TRBJ1-3	TRBV6-5
CASKTFTEAFF	TGTGCCAGCAAGACATTCACTGAAGCTTTCTTT	.	.	TRBJ1-1	TRBV27
CASSIGSGGVYGYTF	TGTGCCAGTAGTATAGGATCAGGGGGCGTCTATGGCTACACCTTC	TRBD1	.	TRBJ1-2	TRBV19
CASSLGTSGRVTDTQYF	TGTGCCAGCAGCCTGGGGACTAGCGGGAGAGTCACAGATACGCAGTATTTT	TRBD2	.	TRBJ2-3	TRBV5-4
CASSERQGPGELFF	TGTGCCAGCAGTGAGCGGCAGGGGCCTGGGGAGCTGTTTTTT	.	.	TRBJ2-2	TRBV6-1
CASSRLAGLSSTDTQYF	TGTGCCAGCAGTAGGCTAGCGGGCCTCTCTAGCACAGATACGCAGTATTTT	TRBD2	.	TRBJ2-3	TRBV2